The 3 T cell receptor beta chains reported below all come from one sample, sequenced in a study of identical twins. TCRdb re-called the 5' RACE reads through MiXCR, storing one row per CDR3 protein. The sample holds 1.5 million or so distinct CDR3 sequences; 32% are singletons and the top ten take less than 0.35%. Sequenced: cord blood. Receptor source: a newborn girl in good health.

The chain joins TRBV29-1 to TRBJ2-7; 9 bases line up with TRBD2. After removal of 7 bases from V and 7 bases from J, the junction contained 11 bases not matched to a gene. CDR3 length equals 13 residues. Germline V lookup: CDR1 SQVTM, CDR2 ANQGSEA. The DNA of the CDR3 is TGCAGCGGAAGGACTAGCGAAGACAATGAGCAGTACTTC. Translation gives CSGRTSEDNEQYF.

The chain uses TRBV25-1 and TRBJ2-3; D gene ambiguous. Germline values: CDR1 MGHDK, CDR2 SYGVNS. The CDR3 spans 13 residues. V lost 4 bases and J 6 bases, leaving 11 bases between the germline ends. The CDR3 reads CASSADPPDTQYF. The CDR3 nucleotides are TGTGCCAGCAGTGCCGACCCGCCCGATACGCAGTATTTT.

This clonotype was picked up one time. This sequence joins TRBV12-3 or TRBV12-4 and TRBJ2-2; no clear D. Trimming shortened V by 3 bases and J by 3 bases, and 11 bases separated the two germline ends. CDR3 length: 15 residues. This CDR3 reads CASSLWAVDTGELFF. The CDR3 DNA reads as TGTGCCAGCAGTTTGTGGGCGGTAGACACCGGGGAGCTGTTTTTT.